This TCR beta chain is drawn from a study of blood T cell repertoires in COVID-19. Study-level background: From the United States, Italy and Spain came samples of acute and convalescent COVID-19. PBMCs, B-cell-depleted T cells, or T cells provided the cDNA or gDNA that made up the material.

As processed by the authors: Amplification of reference gene primers was used by the study to estimate nucleated cell counts. TCRdb's table, derived via immunoSEQ multiplex PCR, lists solely in-frame clones and lacks some. V, J and clone size reflect that table, while D and trimming were determined from the DNA. The sample records 64,000 or so clones, 70% to 80% being singletons. V gave up 4 bases and J gave up 5 bases; unmatched junction bases: 10. Germline CDR1 reads LNHDA; CDR2 reads SQIVND (reference sequence). The length of the CDR3 is 16 residues. J is TRBJ2-3 and V is TRBV19, with TRBD2 matching 9 bases. Sequencing was carried out using peripheral blood. The clonotype was recovered from a man older than 75 with acute or convalescent COVID-19. CDR3 sequence: CASSTLGGGDGDTQYF. The CDR3 nucleotides read TGTGCCAGTAGTACTCTTGGCGGGGGGGATGGAGATACGCAGTATTTT.